This TCR beta chain is drawn from a study of OX40 agonist ivuxolimab in advanced cancers. About the study as a whole: The costimulatory receptor OX40 (CD134) was targeted by ivuxolimab, a fully human IgG2 agonistic monoclonal antibody. Of the approximately 54 dose-escalation patients, hepatocellular carcinoma was present in 19, melanoma in approximately 15, renal cell carcinoma in 9 and head and neck cancer in 9. A male proportion of 75% to 85% and a mean age of approximately 62 years, ranging from 23 to 79, were recorded for the dose-escalation cohort. The point of sequencing TCRbeta in the periphery was to test whether ivuxolimab changed TCR sequence diversity and drove clonal T-cell expansion. The paper covers the monotherapy dose-escalation part of the phase I ivuxolimab trial, which included N of about 50 patients. Partial responses were achieved by three dose-escalation patients, of whom one had hepatocellular carcinoma and two had cutaneous melanoma. Intravenous ivuxolimab was administered to patients every 2 weeks at six dose levels: 0.01, 0.1, 0.3, 1.5, 3 and 10 mg/kg. Patients were allowed to have had prior anti-PD-1, anti-PD-L1 or anti-CTLA-4 therapy, and less than 45% of the dose-escalation patients had previously received checkpoint inhibitors. On the study overall, not on this receptor specifically: Low levels of normalized T-cell clonal expansion were also seen in some nonresponding patients. In the 0.1-3.0 mg/kg groups, partial responders were among the patients with the lowest normalized peripheral clonal expansion, particularly in CD8+ T cells. Antigen specificity was not determined for the clonally expanded peripheral T cells. On average, CD8+ T cells showed more expanded clones than CD4+ T cells after ivuxolimab. At doses of 0.1 to 3.0 mg/kg, clonal expansion of both CD4+ and CD8+ blood T cells was observed from baseline to week 6.

For sequencing of the TCRbeta CDR3 region, genomic DNA was extracted from the sorted cells. The immunoSEQ Assay was used for sequencing of TCRbeta CDR3 regions. Drawn from immuneACCESS, this table holds only the in-frame rearrangements with V and J called that TCRdb kept. Clones are partly lost; checked studies trace under half to an unresolved V gene and leave the rest unexplained. Counted in this sample were about 69,000 clones; over 60% of them appeared once. The ten largest clones capture under 2.5% of the sample. Trimmed from V: 2 bases; trimmed from J: 1 base; junction bases lacking a gene match: 2. Taken from the germline V gene, the CDR1 and CDR2 loops are SGHDN and FVKESK. The CDR3, cysteine through phenylalanine, is 15 amino acids long. The read is trimmed to its CDR3 DNA, 45 bases read in frame from base 1. As for this clone: The antigen it recognizes is unknown. No base quality values were provided; no much bigger clone lies one nucleotide off.

The trial excluded patients who had a history of autoimmune disease or were on systemic immunosuppression. Peripheral blood for TCR sequencing was collected from all dose cohorts at baseline, on cycle 4 day 1, and on cycle 7 day 1. Samples came from an open-label, multicenter, first-in-human phase I dose-escalation trial of ivuxolimab. Adults with locally advanced or metastatic melanoma, renal cell, hepatocellular, or head and neck squamous cell carcinoma were enrolled in the trial. Before TCR sequencing, CD4+ T cells and CD8+ T cells were sorted from peripheral blood as separate populations. Material: CD4+ or CD8+ T cells sorted from blood, obtained in a trial of the OX40 agonist ivuxolimab. This receptor was identified in an adult with an advanced solid tumor such as melanoma, head and neck, liver or kidney cancer. This chain is built from TRBV14 and TRBJ2-3; 8 bases in the junction line up with TRBD2. The DNA sequence is given as TGTGCCAGCAGCCAACAACTAGCGGGCACAGATACGCAGTATTTT. Translated, this gives CASSQQLAGTDTQYF. Joined to the reference TRBV14 and TRBJ2-3 proteins, this CDR3 gives the full variable domain: EAGVTQFPSHSVIEKGQTVTLRCDPISGHDNLYWYRRVMGKEIKFLLHFVKESKQDESGMPNNRFLAERTGGTYSTLKVQPAELEDSGVYFCASSQQLAGTDTQYFGPGTRLTVL.